This TCR beta chain is from a study of shared clonotypes between healthy human individuals. The CDR3 sequence is 14 residues long. Trimming shortened V by 5 bases and J by 2 bases, and 13 bases separated the two germline ends. Per germline, CDR1 SGHTA and CDR2 FQGNSA. The study ran the assay at deep level. The repertoire was sequenced with immunoSEQ multiplex PCR; TCRdb's copy has only in-frame clones and lacks some. The sample includes about 190,000 clones, around 63% of them seen just once. The material sequenced was memory CD4+ T cells sorted from blood. Described subset: CD45RA-negative fraction. The chain is built from TRBV7-2 and TRBJ2-7; maybe TRBD2 (6 bases). The receptor comes from a man in his thirties or forties in good health. The CDR3 DNA sequence: TGTGCCAGCAGCGAGACGGGGGATACCTACGAGCAGTACTTC. Residues: CASSETGDTYEQYF. The variable domain in full, with the rest retrieved from reference TRBV7-2 and TRBJ2-7, is GAGVSQSPSNKVTEKGKDVELRCDPISGHTALYWYRQSLGQGLEFLIYFQGNSAPDKSGLPSDRFSAERTGGSVSTLTIQRTQQEDSAVYLCASSETGDTYEQYFGPGTRLTVT.